The present T cell receptor beta chain was sequenced within a study of blood T cell repertoires in COVID-19. Study in general: Material from acute and convalescent COVID-19 was sourced from the United States, Italy and Spain. T cells, B-cell-depleted T cells, or PBMCs supplied cDNA or gDNA.

Per the original data handling: Researchers report that nucleated cell counts were estimated from reference gene primer amplification. Data came from immunoSEQ multiplex PCR; TCRdb stores just in-frame clones and leaves some out. V, J and clone size derive from that table, while D and trimming were established from the DNA sequence. There are approximately 55,000 clones in the sample; 80% to 90% occur only once, and over 5.5% lies in the top ten. The germline gives CDR1 SGHAT, CDR2 FQNNGV. The CDR3 is 15 amino acids. V shed 5 bases and J shed 6 bases, with 14 bases lying between them. The sequence was collected from a man in his fifties with active COVID-19. This chain joins TRBV11-2 and TRBJ2-6; D unclear. The sequenced material came from peripheral blood. Here the CDR3 DNA reads TGTGCCAGCAGCCTGCACGTTGCGCTGGCCAACGTCCTGACTTTC. Translating it yields CASSLHVALANVLTF.